What follows are 6 T cell receptor beta chains derived from one specimen sequenced in a study of T-cell reconstitution after alpha-beta-depleted transplantation in children. Unique molecular identifiers were incorporated when the TCRbeta library was constructed. One entry per CDR3 protein results from TCRdb running MiXCR on the PCR reads. This table holds some 390,000 distinct CDR3 sequences, about 20% found once. The sequenced sample was PBMCs from the stem cell graft donor, obtained from the stem cell graft. Every receptor here comes from a human donor who donated a stem cell graft to a child with acute myeloid leukemia.

This clonotype has a handful of counts. The chain combines TRBV4-1 with TRBJ2-1, with 7 bases matching TRBD2. J gave up 2 bases and V 0 bases, and 7 bases lay outside the gene matches. Looked up from germline, CDR1 is MGHRA and CDR2 is YSYEKL. The CDR3 spans 17 residues. CDR3 DNA: TGCGCCAGCAGCCAAGAGGGTGGCGGGAGCCCCTACAATGAGCAGTTCTTC. It is translated as CASSQEGGGSPYNEQFF.

The chain links TRBV7-2 to TRBJ2-1; D is perhaps TRBD1 or TRBD2 (5 bases each). The CDR3 consists of 15 residues. Germline CDR1 reads SGHTA; CDR2 reads FQGNSA. Trimming pared 1 base from V and 7 bases from J, leaving 14 bases between. The CDR3 sequence is CASSLGGAQKNEQFF. Here the CDR3 DNA reads TGTGCCAGCAGCTTAGGAGGGGCGCAGAAGAATGAGCAGTTCTTC.

The CDR3 DNA sequence: TGCAGTGCTAGAGATCTGCGGGAGGTAGGAGATACGCAGTATTTT. Amino acid sequence: CSARDLREVGDTQYF. V is TRBV20-1 and J is TRBJ2-3, with 8 bases that match TRBD2. Germline V gene lookup returns CDR1 DFQATT and CDR2 SNEGSKA (reference sequence). The CDR3 sequence is 15 residues long. J lost 5 bases, V lost 0 bases, and 7 bases had no gene match.

This clonotype was recorded a few times. V and J are TRBV12-3 or TRBV12-4 and TRBJ2-7, with D perhaps matching TRBD1 (6 bases). With 3 bases removed from V and 2 bases from J, the gap between germline ends came to 14 bases. The CDR3 length is 15 residues. The CDR3 DNA follows: TGTGCCAGCAGTTTCAAGGGGGTCATCCCCTACGAGCAGTACTTC. Translation: CASSFKGVIPYEQYF.

This clonotype was seen ten or more times. The chain combines TRBV13 with TRBJ1-1, with D unclear. CDR1 PRHDT and CDR2 FYEKMQ come from the germline V gene (reference sequence). V shed 3 bases and J shed 4 bases, with 12 bases lying between them. The CDR3 totals 14 residues. The CDR3 DNA reads TGTGCCAGCAGCTTCGGACGCACCGGCACTGAAGCTTTCTTT. This sequence encodes CASSFGRTGTEAFF. Full variable domain (missing parts from reference TRBV13 and TRBJ1-1): AAGVIQSPRHLIKEKRETATLKCYPIPRHDTVYWYQQGPGQDPQFLISFYEKMQSDKGSIPDRFSAQQFSDYHSELNMSSLELGDSALYFCASSFGRTGTEAFFGQGTRLTVV.

This clonotype was seen a few times. The chain uses TRBV12-3 or TRBV12-4 and TRBJ1-5; D unclear. V was trimmed by 3 bases and J by 0 bases, leaving 6 bases between them. The CDR3 covers 14 residues. CDR3 nucleotides: TGTGCCAGCAGTTTTGTGAATAGCAATCAGCCCCAGCATTTT. The encoded protein is CASSFVNSNQPQHF.